Sequencing of this T cell receptor beta chain was carried out in a study of T cell repertoires in cytomegalovirus infection (dated by TCRdb to between 2018 and 2021). Describing the broader study: The HLA type of each donor mattered for the analysis, because public TCR beta signatures pointed to carriage of CMV infection along with the matching HLA type. The research as a whole found: In both this cohort and an independent cohort of more than 350 donors, the cumulative frequency of public TCR beta family members distinguished carriers of CMV infection plus the relevant HLA type. In the ex vivo response, HLA-C-restricted CMV-specific TCR beta clonotypes were dominant, and in two of eight donors the single most frequent clonotype came from this HLA-C-restricted group.

There are many counts of this clonotype. The clone's antigen remains unknown. Base-call qualities are not available, and no considerably larger clone is one nucleotide away. For sequencing, an Illumina HiSeq 1500 was employed. The public reads were quality trimmed at Q25 with fastp and then assembled into clones with MiXCR by TCRdb, keeping productive beta chains. Here each entry gathers all rows of one CDR3 protein and keeps the most common genes and DNA. This sample holds about 180,000 distinct CDR3 sequences; about 15% were observed only once. The ten most abundant clones make up 27% of the sample. The germline V gene supplies CDR1 SGHTA and CDR2 FQGNSA. Ends trimmed: V by 5 bases, J by 5 bases; bases unmatched to a gene: 10. From cysteine to phenylalanine, the CDR3 is 15 amino acids long. The kept DNA is CDR3 alone, 45 bases in frame from the first base.

The material sequenced was PBMCs. The TCR sequence derives from a human donor in good health (CMV status not recorded). Some clones in this sample may be carry-over from other donors' samples. The chain links TRBV7-2 with TRBJ2-5, and TRBD1 aligns with 8 junction nucleotides. In nucleotide form, the sequence is TGTGCCAGCAGCCCCCGACAGGGGAGGAGGGAGACCCAGTACTTC. It codes for CASSPRQGRRETQYF. The variable domain in full, with residues beyond the CDR3 obtained from the reference TRBV7-2 and TRBJ2-5 genes, is GAGVSQSPSNKVTEKGKDVELRCDPISGHTALYWYRQSLGQGLEFLIYFQGNSAPDKSGLPSDRFSAERTGGSVSTLTIQRTQQEDSAVYLCASSPRQGRRETQYFGPGTRLLVL.